The sequence of this T cell receptor (beta chain) was determined in a study of CD8 T cell repertoires and HIV-1 epitope variants. About the research overall: Separate wells received one of Twenty-five Gag or Nef variant peptides. Epitopes were three Gag families plus Nef HW9 and YT9. Controls were a CMV, EBV and flu pool, Ebola AY9, and no peptide.

The length of the CDR3 is 15 residues. Trimming took 5 bases from V and 0 from J, leaving 14 bases between them. CDR1 is MNHNY and CDR2 is SVGAGI in the germline V gene (reference sequence). Details on this clone: Its antigen is still unknown.

The repertoire was sequenced with immunoSEQ multiplex PCR; TCRdb's copy has only in-frame clones and lacks some. The data show fewer than 6,500 clones, 55% to 75% seen once. The chain couples TRBV6-6 to TRBJ2-7; no definite D call. The sequence derives from a male donor with HIV. The sample comprised cultured CD8+ T cells derived from PBMCs. CDR3 sequence (DNA): TGTGCCAGCAGTCCCCCCGAGAAGGCCTCCTACGAGCAGTACTTC. This encodes CASSPPEKASYEQYF.